Presented here are 7 T cell receptor beta chains from one specimen sequenced in a study of blood T cell repertoires in COVID-19. Sequencing used immunoSEQ multiplex PCR; TCRdb keeps in-frame clones, though not all of them. The repertoire includes approximately 490,000 clones, around nine tenths of them detected once, and around 7.9% sits in the top ten. The sequenced sample was PBMCs or T cells enriched from blood (not recorded which). Every receptor here comes from a woman aged 60-70 years who had recovered from COVID-19.

J is TRBJ1-1 and V is TRBV2, with no clear D. CDR3 length: 14 residues. V gave up 6 bases and J gave up 6 bases, with 17 bases separating them. From germline, CDR1 is SNHLY and CDR2 FYNNEI. CDR3 residues: CASRVAQLAAEAFF. CDR3 sequence (DNA): TGTGCCAGCAGGGTCGCTCAATTGGCTGCTGAAGCTTTCTTT.

J is TRBJ1-2 and V is TRBV18; 10 nucleotides agree with TRBD1. After removal of 8 bases from V and 4 bases from J, the junction contained 19 bases not matched to a gene. The CDR3 sequence is 18 residues long. Germline CDR1 is KGHSH and CDR2 is LQKENI. The chain's CDR3 is CASTSRGTGELGGYGYTF. CDR3 bases: TGTGCCAGCACATCACGTGGGACAGGGGAACTGGGTGGCTATGGCTACACCTTC.

CDR3 DNA sequence: TGTGCCAGCAGCCAAGATGCCCGGGGGGGCACAGATACGCAGTATTTT. It yields the protein CASSQDARGGTDTQYF. The rearrangement joins TRBV3-1 (or the pseudogene TRBV3-2) to TRBJ2-3; the match to TRBD2 covers 7 bases. V trimming: 0 bases; J trimming: 1 base; junction bases outside the gene matches: 4. The germline V gene encodes CDR1 LGHDT and CDR2 YNNKEL (reference sequence). The CDR3 runs 16 residues.

The CDR3 is CASSPGTEKLFF. The CDR3 DNA reads as TGTGCCAGCAGCCCAGGAACCGAAAAACTGTTTTTT. The chain recombines TRBV7-2 with TRBJ1-4; the D is unclear. The CDR3 totals 12 residues. Germline-derived CDR1 and CDR2 are SGHTA and FQGNSA. V was clipped by 5 bases and J by 8 bases, with 9 bases between them.

This clone is a singleton in its sample. The CDR3 is CASSSTPGGNTGELFF. CDR3 nucleotides: TGCGCCAGCAGCTCGACACCGGGGGGGAACACCGGGGAGCTGTTTTTT. J is TRBJ2-2 and V is TRBV5-1; 7 bases line up with TRBD2. This CDR3 comprises 16 residues. The J segment lost 1 base and the V segment lost 3 bases, leaving 6 bases of the junction unmatched. CDR1 is SGHRS, CDR2 YFSETQ, per germline.

V usage is TRBV5-1 and J usage is TRBJ2-1; 8 bases align to TRBD2. CDR1 and CDR2 from the germline V gene are SGHRS and YFSETQ. V shed 0 bases and J 9 bases; nucleotides not matched to a gene: 8. This CDR3 is built from 15 residues. This CDR3 is CASSLEAGVIPEQFF. Written as DNA, the CDR3 is TGCGCCAGCAGCTTGGAAGCGGGGGTTATCCCTGAGCAGTTCTTC.

Concerning this clone itself: Within the sample, other DNA sequences also encode this same CDR3. This rearrangement joins TRBV18 to TRBJ1-1; D ambiguous. Germline V lookup: CDR1 KGHSH, CDR2 LQKENI. CDR3 length equals 13 residues. V dropped 3 bases and J dropped 1 base, with 6 bases sitting between them. The CDR3 DNA sequence: TGTGCCAGCTCACCCGGAGGGAACACTGAAGCTTTCTTT. Translated, it gives CASSPGGNTEAFF.